The next 14 T cell receptor beta chains were all read from a single sample in a study of shared clonotypes between healthy human individuals. Clones were read by immunoSEQ multiplex PCR, and TCRdb kept only the in-frame ones, dropping some. The profile shows hundreds of thousands of clones, roughly 95% of them singletons. The naive CD8 subset, CD45RO-negative cells positively selected for CCR7, excluded terminally differentiated effector memory CD45RA+ cells. Sequencing was carried out using naive CD8+ T cells sorted from blood. These TCRs come from a woman in her 30s in good health.

In regard to this clone: The germline gene is not matched at one end of the junction; a read error may be the cause. The chain uses TRBV4-1 and TRBJ1-1; D may be TRBD1 (6 bases). Germline CDR1 and CDR2: MGHRA and YSYEKL. This CDR3 has 12 amino acids. In DNA, the CDR3 is TGCGCCAGCACCCAAGGGGGGAGTGAAGCTTTCTTT. It specifies CASTQGGSEAFF.

The chain couples TRBV28 to TRBJ2-7, with 7 bases identical to TRBD2. Germline V gene sequence: CDR1 MDHEN, CDR2 SYDVKM. J lost 4 bases, V lost 4 bases, and 7 bases had no gene match. This CDR3 has 14 amino acids. The CDR3 spells CASSSPGLEYEQYF. The CDR3 DNA sequence: TGTGCCAGCAGTTCACCCGGACTAGAATACGAGCAGTACTTC.

The chain recombines TRBV18 with TRBJ1-6; possibly TRBD1 for D (6 bases). CDR3 length: 15 amino acids. The germline V gene encodes CDR1 KGHSH and CDR2 LQKENI. V was pared by 3 bases and J by 8 bases, with 14 bases between. CDR3 nucleotide sequence: TGTGCCAGCTCACCCACAGGGTATAAGGATTCACCCCTCCACTTT. Amino acid sequence: CASSPTGYKDSPLHF.

The gene calls are TRBV6-1 and TRBJ2-7; D not certain. This CDR3 spans 14 amino acids. Trimming removed 4 bases at V and 2 bases at J, with 12 bases between. Germline assignment: CDR1 MNHNS and CDR2 SASEGT. This chain's CDR3 is CASSAELSPYEQYF. CDR3 nucleotides: TGTGCCAGCAGTGCCGAGTTGAGTCCCTACGAGCAGTACTTC.

The rearrangement uses TRBV11-2 and TRBJ2-7; D is unclear. V was clipped by 1 base and J by 3 bases, with 13 bases between them. Per germline, CDR1 SGHAT and CDR2 FQNNGV. CDR3 length: 15 amino acids. For the CDR3, the DNA is TGTGCCAGCAGCTTAGCTAGAAAAAACGGCTACGAGCAGTACTTC. Its protein product is CASSLARKNGYEQYF.

Notes on this clone: The junction differs from germline at one of its ends, possibly a read error. The chain carries TRBV13 and TRBJ1-1, with D possibly being TRBD1 (5 bases). This CDR3 is built from 16 residues. CDR1 PRHDT and CDR2 FYEKMQ come from the germline V gene (reference sequence). CDR3 in DNA: TGTGCCAGCTCAAATTGGGGGGATCGGCGGAACCCTGAAGCTTTCTTT. Encoded protein: CASSNWGDRRNPEAFF.

The chain has TRBV28 and TRBJ1-1; D is uncertain. V dropped 5 bases and J dropped 3 bases, with 7 bases sitting between them. Germline-derived CDR1 and CDR2 are MDHEN and SYDVKM. This CDR3 is built from 12 residues. CDR3 coding DNA: TGTGCCAGCAGTCATCCACACACTGAAGCTTTCTTT. It yields the protein CASSHPHTEAFF.

This chain links TRBV28 with TRBJ2-7, with TRBD2 identical over 12 bases. The germline CDR1 and CDR2 sequences are MDHEN and SYDVKM. The CDR3 length is 16 residues. Trimming at V came to 2 bases and at J to 2 bases, leaving 4 bases not matched to a gene. The CDR3 loop is CASSLRLAGDPYEQYF. DNA for the CDR3: TGTGCCAGCAGTTTAAGACTAGCGGGAGATCCCTACGAGCAGTACTTC.

V gene TRBV28 combines with J gene TRBJ2-7; D possibly corresponds to TRBD2 (6 bases). The CDR3 totals 15 residues. The germline V gene has CDR1 MDHEN and CDR2 SYDVKM. Deletions cut 2 bases from V and 3 bases from J, with 14 bases between. DNA of the CDR3: TGTGCCAGCAGTTTAGGGCGGGGTAGGGACTACGAGCAGTACTTC. It encodes CASSLGRGRDYEQYF.

The chain joins TRBV13 to TRBJ1-1, with D maybe TRBD1 (5 bases). CDR3 size: 13 residues. Germline-derived CDR1 and CDR2 are PRHDT and FYEKMQ (reference sequence). V gave up 0 bases and J gave up 9 bases, with 11 bases separating them. CDR3 loop: CASSLGGRDQAFF. CDR3 nucleotides: TGTGCCAGCAGCTTAGGCGGGAGGGACCAAGCTTTCTTT.

The chain employs TRBV5-1 and TRBJ1-4; D unclear. The germline CDR1 and CDR2 sequences are SGHRS and YFSETQ. This CDR3 has 13 residues. Trimming took off 0 bases at V and 10 bases at J, with 10 bases between the two ends. Here the CDR3 DNA reads TGCGCCAGCAGCTTGGGTCGGCAGACAAAACTGTTTTTT. This encodes CASSLGRQTKLFF.

The genes are TRBV9 and TRBJ2-2; possibly TRBD1 for D (5 bases). This CDR3 spans 15 amino acids. V lost 6 bases to trimming and J lost 7 bases, with 19 bases between them. Looked up from germline, CDR1 is SGDLS and CDR2 is YYNGEE. CDR3 coding DNA: TGTGCCAGCACCGGTGGGGCTGCCTTAGACGGGGAGCTGTTTTTT. Translating gives CASTGGAALDGELFF.

This clone came up once. The chain combines TRBV5-4 with TRBJ1-1; D is undetermined. There are 12 residues in the CDR3. Germline lookup yields CDR1 SGHNT and CDR2 YYREEE (reference sequence). V dropped 10 bases and J dropped 1 base, with 11 bases sitting between them. The CDR3 here is CASLGPNTEAFF. For the CDR3, the DNA is TGTGCCTCACTGGGCCCGAACACTGAAGCTTTCTTT.

The chain employs TRBV27 and TRBJ1-1; TRBD1 matches at 9 bases. The CDR3 runs 14 residues. The germline gives CDR1 MNHEY, CDR2 SMNVEV (reference sequence). V trimming: 1 base; J trimming: 4 bases; junction bases outside the gene matches: 1. The chain's CDR3 is CASSLLDRGTEAFF. In DNA, the CDR3 is TGTGCCAGCAGTTTATTGGACAGGGGCACTGAAGCTTTCTTT.